The clone carrying this T cell receptor beta chain occurred once. Sequenced by immunoSEQ multiplex PCR; TCRdb stores in-frame clones only, minus some. Of a few hundred thousand clones in the sample, about 87% are singletons; the top ten hold less than 3%. CDR1 is SGDLS and CDR2 is YYNGEE in the germline V gene. The trim removed 3 bases at V and 0 bases at J, leaving 3 bases unmatched. The CDR3 consists of 15 residues. The sample belongs to a study of blood T cell repertoires in COVID-19. The sequence was collected from a woman between 50 and 59 years old with acute or convalescent COVID-19. The sequencing sample was made of peripheral blood. V and J are TRBV9 and TRBJ2-1; 7 nucleotides agree with TRBD2. This CDR3 is CASSGSGNSYNEQFF. As DNA, the CDR3 is TGTGCCAGCAGCGGGAGCGGGAACTCCTACAATGAGCAGTTCTTC.